This T cell receptor beta chain was captured by sequencing in a study of post-analysis software for immune sequencing data. Study-level background: Progressive-relapsing, secondary progressive and relapsing-remitting multiple sclerosis were among the disease courses included. Broader study findings: When compared against controls, multiple sclerosis patients showed significantly lower normalized Chao1 diversity. Patients showed TRBV5-6, TRBV5-1 and TRBV20-1 among a few TRBV segments more frequent than in controls. The authors found that F measure strongly co-clustered same-batch samples.

V lost 2 bases and J 6 bases, leaving 11 bases between the germline ends. This CDR3 is built from 13 residues. Germline loops: CDR1 SGHRS, CDR2 YFSETQ. The library was made from cDNA and included unique molecular identifiers. Out of roughly 0.95 to 10 million T cells, 480,000 or so cDNA molecules were generated. A single record per CDR3 protein comes from TCRdb applying MiXCR to the PCR reads. This table holds approximately 690,000 distinct CDR3 sequences, more than 50% found once. Points on this clonotype: Its antigen remains unidentified.

This TCR was sampled from a girl aged 2-10 years with multiple sclerosis. The specimen was blood. The chain uses TRBV5-1 and TRBJ1-2; D perhaps matches TRBD1 (5 bases). DNA of the CDR3: TGCGCCAGCAGCTTACAGGAGGGGAATGGCTACACCTTC. It specifies CASSLQEGNGYTF.